This entry is about one TCR beta chain. The data were obtained in a study of T-cell memory formation after mild COVID-19. The V and J ends lost 1 base and 4 bases respectively, with 10 bases between them. The CDR3 contains 14 residues. In TCRdb, the 5' RACE reads were re-called with MiXCR into one record per CDR3 protein. The data contain around 310,000 distinct CDR3 sequences, approximately 14% of them singletons. This TCR derives from a man between 18 and 35 years old who had mild COVID-19 (a few samples of this study predate the infection). Cell type and time point are not known. The gene calls are TRBV12-3 or TRBV12-4 and TRBJ1-1; D not certain. The sequenced sample consisted of PBMCs or a T cell subset sorted from them (not recorded which). CDR3 coding DNA: TGTGCCAGCAGTTTAGTCAGTGTACCCACTGAAGCTTTCTTT. This encodes CASSLVSVPTEAFF.